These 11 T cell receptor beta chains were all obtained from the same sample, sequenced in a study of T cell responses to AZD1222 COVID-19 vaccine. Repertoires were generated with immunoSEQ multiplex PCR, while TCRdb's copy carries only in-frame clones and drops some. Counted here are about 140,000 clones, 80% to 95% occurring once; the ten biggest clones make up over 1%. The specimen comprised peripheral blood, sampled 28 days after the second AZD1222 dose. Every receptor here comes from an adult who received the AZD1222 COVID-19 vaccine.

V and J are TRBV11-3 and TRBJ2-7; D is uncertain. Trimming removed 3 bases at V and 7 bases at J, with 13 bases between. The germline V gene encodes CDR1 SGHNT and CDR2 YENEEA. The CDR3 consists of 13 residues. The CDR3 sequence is CASSLMSASEQYF. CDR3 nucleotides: TGTGCCAGCAGCTTGATGTCGGCTAGTGAGCAGTACTTC.

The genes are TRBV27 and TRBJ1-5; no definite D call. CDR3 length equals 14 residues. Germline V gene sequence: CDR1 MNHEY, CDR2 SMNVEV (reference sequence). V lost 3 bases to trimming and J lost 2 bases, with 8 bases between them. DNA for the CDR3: TGTGCCAGCAGTTTCCTTCAGGGCAATCAGCCCCAGCATTTT. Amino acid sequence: CASSFLQGNQPQHF.

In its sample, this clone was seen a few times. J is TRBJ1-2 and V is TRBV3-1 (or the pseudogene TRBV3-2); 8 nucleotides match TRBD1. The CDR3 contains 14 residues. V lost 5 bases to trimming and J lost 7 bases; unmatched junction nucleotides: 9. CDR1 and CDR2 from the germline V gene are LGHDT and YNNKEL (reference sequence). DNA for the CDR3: TGTGCCAGCAGCAACGATCCGCAGGGGGCTGGCTACACCTTC. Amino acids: CASSNDPQGAGYTF.

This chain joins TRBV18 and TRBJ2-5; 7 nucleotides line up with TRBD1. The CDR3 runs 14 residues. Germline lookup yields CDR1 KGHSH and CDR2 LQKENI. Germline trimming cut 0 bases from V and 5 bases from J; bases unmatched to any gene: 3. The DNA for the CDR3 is TGTGCCAGCTCACCACCCCAGGGGGAGGAGACCCAGTACTTC. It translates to CASSPPQGEETQYF.

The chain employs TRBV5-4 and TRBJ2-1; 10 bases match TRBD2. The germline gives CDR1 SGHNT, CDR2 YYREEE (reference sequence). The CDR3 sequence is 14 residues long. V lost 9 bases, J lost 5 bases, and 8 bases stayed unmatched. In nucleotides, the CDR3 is TGTGCCATCCTCGGGACTAGCGCACACAATGAGCAGTTCTTC. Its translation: CAILGTSAHNEQFF. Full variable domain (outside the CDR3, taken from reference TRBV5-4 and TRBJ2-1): ETGVTQSPTHLIKTRGQQVTLRCSSQSGHNTVSWYQQALGQGPQFIFQYYREEENGRGNFPPRFSGLQFPNYSSELNVNALELDDSALYLCAILGTSAHNEQFFGPGTRLTVL.

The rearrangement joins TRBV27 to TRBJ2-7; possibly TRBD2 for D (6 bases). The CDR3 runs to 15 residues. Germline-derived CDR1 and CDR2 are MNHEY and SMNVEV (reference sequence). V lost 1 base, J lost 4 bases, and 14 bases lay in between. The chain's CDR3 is CASSLFLANPYEQYF. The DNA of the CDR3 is TGTGCCAGCAGTTTATTTCTAGCGAACCCGTACGAGCAGTACTTC.

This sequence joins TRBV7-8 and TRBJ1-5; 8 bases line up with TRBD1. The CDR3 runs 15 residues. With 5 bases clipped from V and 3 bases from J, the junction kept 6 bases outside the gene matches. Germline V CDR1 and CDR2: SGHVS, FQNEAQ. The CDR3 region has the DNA TGTGCCAGCAGCCGCAGACAGGGGACCAATCAGCCCCAGCATTTT. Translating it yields CASSRRQGTNQPQHF.

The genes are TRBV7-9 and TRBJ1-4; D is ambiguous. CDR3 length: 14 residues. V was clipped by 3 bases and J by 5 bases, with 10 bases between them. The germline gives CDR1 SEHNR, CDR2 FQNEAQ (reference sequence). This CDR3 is CASSFRQSNEKLFF. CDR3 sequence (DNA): TGTGCCAGCAGCTTTAGGCAGTCCAATGAAAAACTGTTTTTT.

The CDR3 here is CASSLGANQPQHF. The CDR3 DNA reads as TGTGCCAGCAGCCTCGGGGCCAATCAGCCCCAGCATTTT. The chain couples TRBV27 to TRBJ1-5; D possibly corresponds to TRBD1 (5 bases). V dropped 6 bases and J dropped 3 bases, with 9 bases sitting between them. CDR1 and CDR2 (germline): MNHEY, SMNVEV (reference sequence). The CDR3 length is 13 residues.

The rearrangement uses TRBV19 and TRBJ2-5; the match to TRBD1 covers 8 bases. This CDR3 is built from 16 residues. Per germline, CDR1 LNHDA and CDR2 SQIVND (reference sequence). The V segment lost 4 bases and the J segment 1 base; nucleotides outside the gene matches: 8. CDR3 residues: CASSRSVTGGQETQYF. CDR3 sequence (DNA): TGTGCCAGTAGTAGGTCTGTTACAGGGGGCCAAGAGACCCAGTACTTC.

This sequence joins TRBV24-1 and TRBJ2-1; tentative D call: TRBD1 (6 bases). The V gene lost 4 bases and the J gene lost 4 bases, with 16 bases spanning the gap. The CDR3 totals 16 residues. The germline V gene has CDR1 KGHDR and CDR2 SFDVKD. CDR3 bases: TGTGCCACCAGTGACAACAGGGAAGGGAAGTACAATGAGCAGTTCTTC. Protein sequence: CATSDNREGKYNEQFF.